Only a few counts were recorded for the clone carrying this TCR beta chain. Its antigen is undetermined. Germline CDR1 and CDR2: MNHNS and SASEGT. The CDR3 covers 17 residues. After removal of 8 bases from V and 3 bases from J, the junction contained 17 bases not matched to a gene. TCRdb itself ran the RT-PCR reads through MiXCR, one entry per CDR3 protein. The sample lists 450,000 to 700,000 distinct CDR3 sequences, 14% occurring once. This sample was taken from a study of response to subunit inactivated influenza vaccine. Overall study results and limits: Each seasonal influenza vaccination recruits few new T cells, the authors suggested.

The receptor was isolated from a man aged 50 to 59 who received an inactivated influenza vaccine. The sequenced sample was PBMCs from blood, obtained roughly 12 days after vaccination. This rearrangement joins TRBV6-1 to TRBJ1-2, with 8 bases matching TRBD1. Written as DNA, the CDR3 is TGTGCCAGCCTTGGGGGGCACAGGGGGGCTCCCGACTATGGCTACACCTTC. Translating gives CASLGGHRGAPDYGYTF.